This is a list of T cell receptor beta chains from one sample in a study of T cells after yellow fever vaccination. TCRdb called the 5' RACE reads again in MiXCR, with one record for every CDR3 protein. In the table there are 350,000 to 450,000 distinct CDR3 sequences, approximately 5.7% of which are singletons. The material was PBMCs, obtained 5 days after the yellow fever booster vaccination. These receptors were obtained from a man aged 25 to 40 who received the YFV17D yellow fever vaccine. The CDR3 runs from the conserved cysteine through the conserved F or W. The order of the fields is J gene, clone size, D gene, V gene, CDR3 DNA, CDR3 protein. The D gene is left open where the match is weak. Size tells how often a clone was seen (once, few, many) or the class of an expanded clone, and some rows leave it out.

j_call: TRBJ1-5; clone_size: many; d_call: -; v_call: TRBV7-8; cdr3_nt: TGTGCCAGCAGCTTAGAGGGGACTGCCTTCAATCAGCCCCAGCATTTT; cdr3_aa: CASSLEGTAFNQPQHF
j_call: TRBJ1-1; clone_size: -; d_call: -; v_call: TRBV12-3/TRBV12-4; cdr3_nt: TGTGCCAGCAGCCACACGGGACGAGGGGATGAAGCTTTCTTT; cdr3_aa: CASSHTGRGDEAFF
j_call: TRBJ1-5; clone_size: many; d_call: TRBD1; v_call: TRBV29-1; cdr3_nt: TGCAGCGTTGCGCCAGGGGGACCTAATCAGCCCCAGCATTTT; cdr3_aa: CSVAPGGPNQPQHF
j_call: TRBJ2-3; clone_size: few; d_call: TRBD1; v_call: TRBV25-1; cdr3_nt: TGTGCCAGTGGGGACAGGGGGGTTTTGGATACGCAGTATTTT; cdr3_aa: CASGDRGVLDTQYF
j_call: TRBJ2-5; clone_size: many; d_call: -; v_call: TRBV5-1; cdr3_nt: TGCGCCAGCAGCTTCGCCGGGACAAACCAAGAGACCCAGTACTTC; cdr3_aa: CASSFAGTNQETQYF
j_call: TRBJ2-1; clone_size: -; d_call: -; v_call: TRBV20-1; cdr3_nt: TGCAGTGCTAGTACTCCGGGTCCTTCGACAAATGAGCAGTTCTTC; cdr3_aa: CSASTPGPSTNEQFF
j_call: TRBJ2-7; clone_size: few; d_call: -; v_call: TRBV29-1; cdr3_nt: TGCAGCGTTGCCTCCTTTGCCGAGCAGTACTTC; cdr3_aa: CSVASFAEQYF
j_call: TRBJ2-2; clone_size: many; d_call: -; v_call: TRBV7-9; cdr3_nt: TGTGCCAGCAGCTTATCGCTACTGACCGGGGAGCTGTTTTTT; cdr3_aa: CASSLSLLTGELFF
j_call: TRBJ2-3; clone_size: many; d_call: -; v_call: TRBV7-9; cdr3_nt: TGTGCCAGCAGCCCCCTAGGAATGGCAGATACGCAGTATTTT; cdr3_aa: CASSPLGMADTQYF
j_call: TRBJ1-1; clone_size: -; d_call: TRBD1; v_call: TRBV6-1; cdr3_nt: TGTGCCAGCAGCCGCAGGGGGGAGAACACTGAAGCTTTCTTT; cdr3_aa: CASSRRGENTEAFF
j_call: TRBJ1-6; clone_size: few; d_call: -; v_call: TRBV20-1; cdr3_nt: TGCAGTGCTAGAGATATAGGGGATGGATCACCCCTCCACTTT; cdr3_aa: CSARDIGDGSPLHF
j_call: TRBJ2-3; clone_size: -; d_call: -; v_call: TRBV20-1; cdr3_nt: TGCAGTGCTAGAGACTCTGACAGGATTGATACGCAGTATTTT; cdr3_aa: CSARDSDRIDTQYF
j_call: TRBJ2-1; clone_size: many; d_call: -; v_call: TRBV5-1; cdr3_nt: TGCGCCAGCAGGACGGGGGCCCTACTGAATGAGCAGTTCTTC; cdr3_aa: CASRTGALLNEQFF
j_call: TRBJ2-1; clone_size: many; d_call: -; v_call: TRBV4-3; cdr3_nt: TGCGCCAGCAGCCAAGCTCCCCCCAGGGGTACGCTCAATGAGCAGTTCTTC; cdr3_aa: CASSQAPPRGTLNEQFF
j_call: TRBJ2-3; clone_size: few; d_call: -; v_call: TRBV9; cdr3_nt: TGTGCCAGCAGCGTAGACGGGATTAGCACAGATACGCAGTATTTT; cdr3_aa: CASSVDGISTDTQYF
j_call: TRBJ2-7; clone_size: few; d_call: -; v_call: TRBV5-4; cdr3_nt: TGTGCCAGCAGTTCCACCGGGACTTACACCTACGAGCAGTACTTC; cdr3_aa: CASSSTGTYTYEQYF
j_call: TRBJ2-5; clone_size: few; d_call: TRBD2; v_call: TRBV5-1; cdr3_nt: TGCGCCAGCAGCTTGGTTACTAGCGGTCAAGAGACCCAGTACTTC; cdr3_aa: CASSLVTSGQETQYF
j_call: TRBJ2-1; clone_size: few; d_call: TRBD2; v_call: TRBV5-1; cdr3_nt: TGCGCCAGCAATGATAGCGGGATTTATGAGCAGTTCTTC; cdr3_aa: CASNDSGIYEQFF
j_call: TRBJ2-5; clone_size: -; d_call: TRBD2; v_call: TRBV4-3; cdr3_nt: TGCGCCAGCAGCCAAGATCTTCGGGGGAGGGCCGTCTCCCAGTACTTC; cdr3_aa: CASSQDLRGRAVSQYF
j_call: TRBJ1-3; clone_size: few; d_call: -; v_call: TRBV10-3; cdr3_nt: TGTGCCATCAGTGAAGGGACAACTCCCTCTGGAAACACCATATATTTT; cdr3_aa: CAISEGTTPSGNTIYF